This T cell receptor beta chain was documented in a study of fetal regulatory T cell absence and autoimmunity. This clone is a singleton in its sample. Its specificity is unknown. The germline gives CDR1 MNHNY, CDR2 SVGAGI (reference sequence). This CDR3 region has 16 residues. V was pared by 2 bases and J by 4 bases, with 7 bases of the junction left unmatched. TCRdb keeps only in-frame clones here, not all; method: immunoSEQ multiplex PCR. The sample carries around 100,000 clones, about two thirds recorded once. Whole-study results and caveats: Compared with cord blood, pancreas showed oligoclonal TCR enrichment, some clones over 85-fold. TRB gene family usage was broadly similar in cord blood and pancreas. In IPEX, the enrichment was taken to support antigen-driven autoimmunity before birth.

The receptor was isolated from a male donor with IPEX syndrome. The sample taken for sequencing was pancreas tissue. The rearrangement links TRBV6-6 to TRBJ1-3, with 8 bases that match TRBD1. The CDR3 protein is CASSYLGTGQGNTIYF. The CDR3 DNA sequence: TGTGCCAGCAGTTACCTCGGGACAGGACAAGGAAACACCATATATTTT.